These 28 T cell receptor beta chains came from one sample sequenced in a study of T cells in localized non-small cell lung cancer. Data came from immunoSEQ multiplex PCR; TCRdb stores just in-frame clones and leaves some out. The sample lists around 1,700 clones, roughly a fifth occurring once. The sequenced sample was lung tumor tissue, obtained before any cancer treatment. The receptor set was obtained from a man between 40 and 75 years old with stage III lung adenocarcinoma.

CDR3: CASSPRRQVEQFF. CDR3 nucleotides: TGTGCCAGTAGCCCCCGCCGGCAGGTCGAGCAGTTCTTC. This chain joins TRBV19 and TRBJ2-1, with D hard to call. Germline V CDR1 and CDR2: LNHDA, SQIVND (reference sequence). The CDR3 is made up of 13 amino acids. V lost 6 bases and J lost 10, with 16 bases in between. The entire variable domain, with the rest obtained from reference TRBV19 and TRBJ2-1, is as follows: DGGITQSPKYLFRKEGQNVTLSCEQNLNHDAMYWYRQDPGQGLRLIYYSQIVNDFQKGDIAEGYSVSREKKESFPLTVTSAQKNPTAFYLCASSPRRQVEQFFGPGTRLTVL.

In this sample, this clone turned up a few times. V usage is TRBV27 and J usage is TRBJ2-3; 13 bases fit TRBD2. CDR3 length equals 18 residues. Germline lookup yields CDR1 MNHEY and CDR2 SMNVEV (reference sequence). Trimming cost V 5 bases and J 4 bases; bases outside gene matches: 12. CDR3 loop: CASSRARTSGSRADTQYF. CDR3 DNA sequence: TGTGCCAGCAGTCGGGCCCGGACTAGCGGGAGTCGTGCAGATACGCAGTATTTT.

The chain joins TRBV11-3 to TRBJ2-2, with TRBD2 as a possible D gene (6 bases). The germline V gene encodes CDR1 SGHNT and CDR2 YENEEA. The CDR3 loop spans 15 amino acids. Trimming shortened V by 6 bases and J by 0 bases, and 11 bases separated the two germline ends. The CDR3 DNA sequence: TGTGCCAGCAGGCCCGGGACTGCGAACACCGGGGAGCTGTTTTTT. It is translated as CASRPGTANTGELFF.

This clone is medium-sized. The CDR3 is CASESPPSGRAIEQFF. The CDR3 DNA reads as TGTGCCAGCGAATCTCCGCCTAGCGGGAGGGCCATTGAGCAGTTCTTC. V usage is TRBV6-8 and J usage is TRBJ2-1, with TRBD2 matching over 12 bases. This CDR3 region has 16 residues. V lost 8 bases to trimming and J lost 9 bases; unmatched junction nucleotides: 14. Germline V gives CDR1 MNHGY, CDR2 SAAAGT.

This clone was seen once. The V and J genes are TRBV25-1 and TRBJ1-2; weak D call: TRBD1 (5 bases). The V end was cut by 3 bases, the J end by 4 bases, with 12 bases between. Germline V gene sequence: CDR1 MGHDK, CDR2 SYGVNS. This CDR3 has 14 amino acids. The CDR3 coding sequence is TGTGCCAGCAGTGAGCGGGGGAGCAGCTATGGCTACACCTTC. Its protein product is CASSERGSSYGYTF.

The chain links TRBV11-3 to TRBJ2-5; D gene unclear. Trimming took 0 bases from V and 5 from J, leaving 10 bases between them. The CDR3 has 14 residues. The germline gives CDR1 SGHNT, CDR2 YENEEA. CDR3 sequence: CASSLESLSETQYF. CDR3 sequence (DNA): TGTGCCAGCAGCTTAGAGTCCTTATCCGAGACCCAGTACTTC.

This clone is medium-sized (0.01 to 0.1%). This sequence joins TRBV11-3 and TRBJ2-1, with 13 bases identical to TRBD2. Germline V CDR1 and CDR2: SGHNT, YENEEA. There are 15 residues in the CDR3. V dropped 2 bases and J dropped 9; count of bases not matched to a gene: 4. The CDR3 protein is CASSLTSGGAGEQFF. CDR3 bases: TGTGCCAGCAGCTTAACTAGCGGGGGGGCCGGTGAGCAGTTCTTC.

The J gene is TRBJ1-6, the V gene TRBV10-2; D may be TRBD1 (5 bases). Germline V gene data show CDR1 as WSHSY and CDR2 as SAAADI. Deletions cut 1 base from V and 7 bases from J, with 14 bases between. The CDR3 is 16 residues long. This CDR3 reads CASSELGARSNSPLHF. The CDR3 DNA reads as TGCGCCAGCAGTGAGTTAGGGGCGCGGTCCAATTCACCCCTCCACTTT.

This clone is deemed large. The CDR3 DNA is TGTGCCAGCAGTTTGTTTGGGCATCTCGGAGGAAACACCATATATTTT. As protein: CASSLFGHLGGNTIYF. The genes are TRBV6-8 and TRBJ1-3, with D hard to call. Trimming cost V 4 bases and J 4 bases, with 17 bases left between them. This CDR3 has 16 residues. Looked up from germline, CDR1 is MNHGY and CDR2 is SAAAGT.

The gene calls are TRBV30 and TRBJ2-7; D is ambiguous. Germline values: CDR1 GTSNPN, CDR2 SVGIG (reference sequence). CDR3 length: 13 residues. Trimming took off 2 bases at V and 4 bases at J, with 12 bases between the two ends. The CDR3 loop reads CAWSRTFGYEQYF. The CDR3 coding sequence is TGTGCCTGGAGTCGGACGTTCGGGTACGAGCAGTACTTC. The variable domain in full, with the rest retrieved from reference TRBV30 and TRBJ2-7, is SQTIHQWPATLVQPVGSPLSLECTVEGTSNPNLYWYRQAAGRGLQLLFYSVGIGQISSEVPQNLSASRPQDRQFILSSKKLLLSDSGFYLCAWSRTFGYEQYFGPGTRLTVT.

This clone has a single count. The V gene is TRBV19, the J gene TRBJ2-6; D is ambiguous. The germline V gene encodes CDR1 LNHDA and CDR2 SQIVND (reference sequence). Deletions cut 2 bases from V and 2 bases from J, with 7 bases between. CDR3 length equals 15 residues. The CDR3 spells CASSISGAGANVLTF. Here the CDR3 DNA reads TGTGCCAGTAGTATATCAGGAGCTGGGGCCAACGTCCTGACTTTC.

In this sample, this clone is medium-sized. The chain combines TRBV9 with TRBJ2-7, with TRBD1 matching over 8 bases. Germline V gene sequence: CDR1 SGDLS, CDR2 YYNGEE. Unmatched junction bases numbered 10, after V lost 4 bases and J lost 4 bases. There are 15 residues in the CDR3. The DNA of the CDR3 is TGTGCCAGCAGCTTGAGACAGGGGAAATCTTACGAGCAGTACTTC. Translating gives CASSLRQGKSYEQYF.

The sample holds a few counts of this clone. CDR3 sequence (DNA): TGCGCCAGCAGCCAAGAACCGGGCTCGGCCCAGTACTTC. Encoded protein: CASSQEPGSAQYF. V is TRBV1 and J is TRBJ2-5. TRBV1 is a pseudogene. The CDR3 is 13 amino acids.

The J gene is TRBJ2-7, the V gene TRBV29-1; tentatively, D is TRBD2 (6 bases). The CDR3 runs 13 residues. V was cut by 4 bases and J by 4 bases, with 14 bases left in between. The germline V gene has CDR1 SQVTM and CDR2 ANQGSEA. The CDR3 DNA reads as TGCAGCGTTGTTGCGGGAAGGACTTACGAGCAGTACTTC. The encoded protein is CSVVAGRTYEQYF.

Only a few counts were recorded for this clone. The chain carries TRBV29-1 and TRBJ1-3; no clear D. Deletions cut 4 bases from V and 0 bases from J, with 13 bases between. The V gene's germline CDR1 is SQVTM and CDR2 ANQGSEA. CDR3 length: 15 residues. CDR3 loop: CSVVGPGISGNTIYF. CDR3 bases: TGCAGCGTTGTTGGGCCGGGGATCTCTGGAAACACCATATATTTT.

This clone is medium-sized in the sample. V gene TRBV6-8 combines with J gene TRBJ1-5, with D perhaps TRBD1 (5 bases). This CDR3 spans 15 amino acids. V dropped 5 bases and J dropped 2 bases, with 13 bases sitting between them. Germline-derived CDR1 and CDR2 are MNHGY and SAAAGT. Here the CDR3 reads CASSRSQGGNQPQHF. The CDR3 DNA reads as TGTGCCAGCAGTCGATCCCAGGGAGGCAATCAGCCCCAGCATTTT.

This clone has only a few counts. Relative to the germline gene, one junction end is altered; a read error may explain this. The chain joins TRBV6-8 to TRBJ1-1; 8 bases map to TRBD1. Germline V lookup: CDR1 MNHGY, CDR2 SAAAGT. There are 13 residues in the CDR3. The CDR3 sequence is CAISRQGTAEAFF. The CDR3 coding sequence is TGTGCCATCAGTCGACAGGGGACGGCTGAAGCTTTCTTT.

The chain joins TRBV30 to TRBJ2-6; TRBD2 matches 7 bases. Per the germline V gene, CDR1 is GTSNPN and CDR2 is SVGIG (reference sequence). V lost 4 bases, J lost 3 bases, and 12 bases stayed unmatched. This CDR3 contains 17 residues. The CDR3 DNA sequence: TGTGCCTGGACCCTACGGGGGGTAGGGTTTGGGGCCAACGTCCTGACTTTC. This codes for CAWTLRGVGFGANVLTF.

Only a few counts were recorded for this clone. The J gene is TRBJ2-2, the V gene TRBV29-1; TRBD1 aligns across 7 bases. V was clipped by 4 bases and J by 0 bases; unmatched bases: 2. Per the germline V gene, CDR1 is SQVTM and CDR2 is ANQGSEA. CDR3 size: 14 residues. The CDR3 sequence: CSVVGTANTGELFF. For the CDR3, the DNA is TGCAGCGTTGTTGGGACAGCGAACACCGGGGAGCTGTTTTTT.

This clone was counted once. The V gene is TRBV19, the J gene TRBJ2-1, with 11 nucleotides matching TRBD2. The germline V gene encodes CDR1 LNHDA and CDR2 SQIVND (reference sequence). This CDR3 region has 15 residues. The V gene end was trimmed by 6 bases and the J gene end by 3 bases; junction bases not matched to a gene: 4. In nucleotides, the CDR3 is TGTGCCAGTAGCATGACTAGCGGGGACTACAATGAGCAGTTCTTC. Encoded protein: CASSMTSGDYNEQFF.

This clone was seen a few times. The V and J genes are TRBV6-8 and TRBJ2-3; 7 bases map to TRBD2. V lost 8 bases, J lost 4 bases, and 6 bases stayed unmatched. Germline-derived CDR1 and CDR2 are MNHGY and SAAAGT. The CDR3 has 13 residues. This chain's CDR3 is CASGGGSADTQYF. The CDR3 bases are TGTGCCAGCGGGGGGGGTTCCGCAGATACGCAGTATTTT.

This clone was counted a single time. The genes are TRBV18 and TRBJ1-6; D unclear. This CDR3 spans 14 amino acids. Deletions cut 6 bases from V and 5 bases from J, with 11 bases between. Germline-derived CDR1 and CDR2 are KGHSH and LQKENI. The CDR3 loop reads CASSVSGDNSPLHF. For the CDR3, the DNA is TGTGCCAGCTCTGTCAGTGGGGATAATTCACCCCTCCACTTT.

The rearrangement uses TRBV11-3 and TRBJ2-5; 8 nucleotides align to TRBD1. Trimming cost V 5 bases and J 4 bases; bases outside gene matches: 9. The germline gives CDR1 SGHNT, CDR2 YENEEA. The CDR3 is made up of 15 amino acids. CDR3 loop: CASSPSGQGLETQYF. CDR3 DNA: TGTGCCAGCAGCCCCTCCGGACAGGGTTTAGAGACCCAGTACTTC.

This clone came up a few times. The V call is TRBV6-8, the J call TRBJ1-5, with a weak D call TRBD1 (6 bases). The V end was cut by 6 bases, the J end by 4 bases, with 13 bases between. Germline lookup yields CDR1 MNHGY and CDR2 SAAAGT. This CDR3 is 14 amino acids long. The chain's CDR3 is CASSPTGLNQPQHF. DNA of the CDR3: TGTGCCAGCAGCCCCACAGGGTTGAATCAGCCCCAGCATTTT.

The CDR3 spells CASSATGGMNTEAFF. The CDR3 coding sequence is TGTGCCAGCAGCGCTACAGGGGGGATGAACACTGAAGCTTTCTTT. The gene calls are TRBV9 and TRBJ1-1; 8 positions agree with TRBD1. The germline CDR1 and CDR2 sequences are SGDLS and YYNGEE. V was pared by 3 bases and J by 0 bases, with 4 bases of the junction left unmatched. This CDR3 is 15 amino acids long.

The chain carries TRBV5-1 and TRBJ2-2; 7 bases match TRBD2. Germline CDR1 reads SGHRS; CDR2 reads YFSETQ. This CDR3 is built from 15 residues. With 3 bases clipped from V and 6 bases from J, the junction kept 8 bases outside the gene matches. CDR3 DNA sequence: TGCGCCAGCAGCTGGGGGACTACAGAGTCCGGGGAGCTGTTTTTT. This translates into CASSWGTTESGELFF. The entire variable domain, with the rest obtained from reference TRBV5-1 and TRBJ2-2, is as follows: KAGVTQTPRYLIKTRGQQVTLSCSPISGHRSVSWYQQTPGQGLQFLFEYFSETQRNKGNFPGRFSGRQFSNSRSEMNVSTLELGDSALYLCASSWGTTESGELFFGEGSRLTVL.

This clone was seen only a few times. CDR3 in amino acids: CASSLGQGTYNEQFF. Here the CDR3 DNA reads TGTGCCAGCAGCTTGGGACAGGGGACCTACAATGAGCAGTTCTTC. The chain couples TRBV11-3 to TRBJ2-1, with 10 nucleotides matching TRBD1. V gave up 3 bases and J gave up 2 bases; unmatched junction bases: 1. CDR1 is SGHNT, CDR2 YENEEA, per germline. This CDR3 has 15 amino acids.

DNA for the CDR3: TGTGCCAGCAGCCCTCCTGGACTAGCGGGAGGGACAGATACGCAGTATTTT. Residues: CASSPPGLAGGTDTQYF. This rearrangement joins TRBV28 to TRBJ2-3; 15 nucleotides match TRBD2. CDR1 MDHEN and CDR2 SYDVKM come from the germline V gene. The CDR3 has 17 amino acids. Trimming at V came to 6 bases and at J to 3 bases, leaving 7 bases not matched to a gene.